This is a list of T cell receptor beta chains from one sample in a study of shared clonotypes between healthy human individuals. Generated by immunoSEQ multiplex PCR, the TCRdb table keeps only in-frame clones and is missing some. This sample yields approximately 1,000,000 clones, of which 60% to 85% are seen a single time; over 0.8% belongs to the top ten. The sample comprised memory CD4+ T cells from PBMCs. These receptors originate from a man younger than 35 in good health. Some clones in this sample may be carry-over from other donors' samples. CDR3s include the opening cysteine and the closing phenylalanine or tryptophan. Each record gives: V gene, clone size, D gene, J gene, CDR3 protein. The D gene is left open where the match is weak. Rows give clone size only sometimes, using once, few, many, or a class for an expanded clone.

TRBV6-5	NA	TRBD1	TRBJ1-3	CASRRTGGNTIYF
TRBV5-4	NA	TRBD1	TRBJ1-4	CASSVGQGNEKLFF
TRBV9	NA	NA	TRBJ2-7	CASSVAPAGTYEQYF
TRBV4-1	NA	TRBD2	TRBJ2-3	CASSQVSTSADTQYF
TRBV14	NA	TRBD1	TRBJ1-1	CASSRATGGNTEAFF
TRBV30	once	NA	TRBJ2-5	CAFQRDQETQYF
TRBV5-1	NA	NA	TRBJ2-1	CASKQADEGEQFF
TRBV7-2	few	TRBD2	TRBJ2-7	CASSLAGTSGSIYEQYF
TRBV5-4	NA	NA	TRBJ2-6	CASSLSMGALQGVLTF
TRBV2	few	TRBD1	TRBJ1-2	CASSDGHRGINYGYTF
TRBV28	NA	TRBD1	TRBJ1-2	CASSPFTGGLYGYTF
TRBV25-1	NA	NA	TRBJ1-1	CASSESGRLNTEAFF
TRBV7-2	NA	TRBD2	TRBJ2-1	CASSLAVRLAGGMGEQFF
TRBV6-5	few	TRBD1	TRBJ1-1	CASGQGAPEAFF
TRBV5-6	NA	NA	TRBJ2-2	CASSLAGVDTGELFF
TRBV10-3	NA	TRBD2	TRBJ2-3	CAISDGGRGATDTQYF
TRBV10-3	NA	TRBD1	TRBJ2-7	CAISPGQGYEQYF
TRBV28	NA	TRBD1	TRBJ2-4	CASSFGDRVSKNIQYF
TRBV28	NA	TRBD1	TRBJ1-4	CASSGQGAHEKLFF
TRBV7-9	NA	NA	TRBJ1-1	CASSIRVLNTEAFF
TRBV5-1	NA	NA	TRBJ2-5	CASSLGRPQETQYF
TRBV2	once	TRBD1	TRBJ1-2	CASGAWGQVLYGYTF
TRBV11-3	NA	TRBD1	TRBJ2-3	CASSIGQGGPDTQYF
TRBV6-4	once	NA	TRBJ2-3	CASSDSSGGPDTQYF
TRBV5-1	NA	TRBD1	TRBJ2-2	CASSLDRGTGELFF
TRBV25-1	NA	TRBD2	TRBJ2-1	CATQGTSGSRLLNEQFF